This is a list of T cell receptor beta chains from one sample in a study of T cell responses to AZD1222 COVID-19 vaccine. This table comes from immunoSEQ multiplex PCR, and its TCRdb copy is limited to in-frame clones, with some not included. The table has 170,000 or so clones, roughly 93% seen once. This specimen was peripheral blood, taken 28 days after the second dose of the MenACWY control vaccine. The receptors originated from an adult who received the MenACWY meningococcal vaccine as a control. Each CDR3 is given with its conserved first and last residue. A D gene is named only where the DNA matches it firmly.

>16|TRBD1|TRBJ1-6|TRBV30
TGTGCCTGGAGTGTACTTAGAGGGGGCTTAGGCTCACCCCTCCACTTT
CAWSVLRGGLGSPLHF
>13|NA|TRBJ1-2|TRBV15
TGTGCCACCAGCAGAGACCGCACCTATGGCTACACCTTC
CATSRDRTYGYTF
>17|TRBD1|TRBJ2-7|TRBV11-2
TGTGCCAGCAGCTTGGGGGGGGCCGGGACAGGGATCGACGAGCAGTACTTC
CASSLGGAGTGIDEQYF
>13|NA|TRBJ2-2|TRBV3-1/TRBV3-2
TGTGCCAGCAGCCCCCTAGGCCGGGGGGAGCTGTTTTTT
CASSPLGRGELFF
>16|TRBD2|TRBJ2-3|TRBV24-1
TGTGCCACCAGTGATCCAACGGGGGGTTTGGCAGATACGCAGTATTTT
CATSDPTGGLADTQYF
>11|NA|TRBJ1-2|TRBV6-1
TGTGCCAGCAGTGAACCCCAGGTCTACACCTTC
CASSEPQVYTF
>15|NA|TRBJ1-1|TRBV5-1
TGCGCCAGCAACGAGCCGGGACACCAATACACTGAAGCTTTCTTT
CASNEPGHQYTEAFF
>14|TRBD1|TRBJ1-2|TRBV27
TGTGCCAGCAGTTTATGGGGGACAGACTATGGCTACACCTTC
CASSLWGTDYGYTF
>15|NA|TRBJ1-1|TRBV10-3
TGTGCCATCAGTGCGGCCGGGACATCGAACACTGAAGCTTTCTTT
CAISAAGTSNTEAFF
>19|NA|TRBJ2-5|TRBV21-1
TGTGCCAGCAGCCTCCGGTATCGGGGACTAGCGGGGGGGAAAGAGACCCAGTACTTC
CASSLRYRGLAGGKETQYF
>13|NA|TRBJ1-1|TRBV5-1
TGCGCCAGCAGCTTGGAGACAGGCTGGGGAGCTTTCTTT
CASSLETGWGAFF
>14|NA|TRBJ1-5|TRBV7-9
TGTGCCAGCAGCTCGGGCGTGGATTTACAGCCCCAGCATTTT
CASSSGVDLQPQHF
>13|NA|TRBJ2-3|TRBV19
TGTGCCAGTAAGTACAGCAGCACAGATACGCAGTATTTT
CASKYSSTDTQYF
>15|TRBD1|TRBJ1-3|TRBV6-5
TGTGCCAGCAGCACGGACAGGGGTTCTGGAAACACCATATATTTT
CASSTDRGSGNTIYF
>14|NA|TRBJ1-1|TRBV7-9
TGTGCCAGCAGCTTAGTTCTGGGGGTCACTGAAGCTTTCTTT
CASSLVLGVTEAFF
>12|NA|TRBJ2-1|TRBV6-2/TRBV6-3
TGTGCCAGCAGCCCATATTGGAATGAGCAGTTCTTC
CASSPYWNEQFF
>13|NA|TRBJ1-2|TRBV30
TGTGCCTGGAGTAACAGGGTGAAAGGGGGCTACACCTTC
CAWSNRVKGGYTF